Listed below are T cell receptor beta chains from one sample, sequenced in a study of T cell responses to AZD1222 COVID-19 vaccine. The method was immunoSEQ multiplex PCR; TCRdb's version includes in-frame clones alone and lacks a portion of them. Here the sample spans about 120,000 clones, around nine tenths being singletons. Material: peripheral blood, obtained on day 0 of AZD1222 vaccination. These receptors were obtained from an adult in good health. CDR3s include the opening cysteine and the closing phenylalanine or tryptophan. The order of the fields is D gene, J gene, V gene, clone size, CDR3 DNA, CDR3 protein. The D gene is left open where the match is weak. Clone size is given for some rows only: seen once, a few or many times, or a class if the clone is expanded.

D: .
J: TRBJ2-7
V: TRBV7-7
size: .
DNA: TGTGCTAGCAGCTCCGGAACGACGGGGGAGCAGTACTTC
CDR3: CASSSGTTGEQYF

D: TRBD1
J: TRBJ2-1
V: TRBV18
size: .
DNA: TGTGCCAGCTCACGCGACAGGGGGCTGGATGAGCAGTTCTTC
CDR3: CASSRDRGLDEQFF

D: .
J: TRBJ1-5
V: TRBV6-6
size: .
DNA: TGTGCCAGCAGTTCTCGAGCAAGCAATCAGCCCCAGCATTTT
CDR3: CASSSRASNQPQHF

D: TRBD1
J: TRBJ2-7
V: TRBV20-1
size: .
DNA: TGCAGTGCTAGTCCGGTTTCAGGGGGCCTTTACGAGCAGTACTTC
CDR3: CSASPVSGGLYEQYF

D: .
J: TRBJ2-7
V: TRBV24-1
size: once
DNA: TGTGCCACCGGTTCTTCAGGGTTGGGAGAGCAGTACTTC
CDR3: CATGSSGLGEQYF

D: .
J: TRBJ2-7
V: TRBV2
size: once
DNA: TGTGCCTCCAAACCGTTGGGGAACTCCTACGAGCAGTACTTC
CDR3: CASKPLGNSYEQYF

D: .
J: TRBJ1-2
V: TRBV7-2
size: .
DNA: TGTGCCAGCAGCTTAGCGGGGGGCGACTATGGCTACACCTTC
CDR3: CASSLAGGDYGYTF

D: .
J: TRBJ1-4
V: TRBV2
size: .
DNA: TGTGCCAGCAGGACAGATACAACTAATGAAAAACTGTTTTTT
CDR3: CASRTDTTNEKLFF

D: .
J: TRBJ1-1
V: TRBV5-4
size: .
DNA: TGTGCCAGCAGCTCGCCGACAGCCATGAACACTGAAGCTTTCTTT
CDR3: CASSSPTAMNTEAFF

D: TRBD1
J: TRBJ2-7
V: TRBV7-7
size: .
DNA: TGTGCTAGCAGCTTAGGGACAGGGGGTCCCTACGAGCAGTACTTC
CDR3: CASSLGTGGPYEQYF

D: TRBD2
J: TRBJ2-1
V: TRBV29-1
size: few
DNA: TGCAGCGTTGCACCTAGCGGGAGTCTCGATGAGCAGTTCTTC
CDR3: CSVAPSGSLDEQFF

D: TRBD1
J: TRBJ1-1
V: TRBV29-1
size: many
DNA: TGCAGCGTTGAAGTTGGCAGGGGGCGCACTGAAGCTTTCTTT
CDR3: CSVEVGRGRTEAFF

D: .
J: TRBJ2-2
V: TRBV7-8
size: .
DNA: TGTGCCAGCAGCTTAGTACGCGGGTCGCCATCCGGGGAGCTGTTTTTT
CDR3: CASSLVRGSPSGELFF

D: .
J: TRBJ2-7
V: TRBV5-1
size: .
DNA: TGCGCCAGCAGCGATTACTACGAGCAGTACTTC
CDR3: CASSDYYEQYF

D: .
J: TRBJ1-2
V: TRBV7-2
size: .
DNA: TGTGCCAGCAGAACCCAGGGACGGCTCTATGGCTACACCTTC
CDR3: CASRTQGRLYGYTF

D: .
J: TRBJ2-3
V: TRBV13
size: .
DNA: TGTGCCAGCAGCTTAAAGGGGGGAGATACGCAGTATTTT
CDR3: CASSLKGGDTQYF

D: TRBD2
J: TRBJ2-3
V: TRBV11-2
size: .
DNA: TGTGCCAGCAGCCACCCGAGGGCGGGAGGGGGAGATACGCAGTATTTT
CDR3: CASSHPRAGGGDTQYF

D: .
J: TRBJ1-1
V: TRBV7-6
size: .
DNA: TGTGCCAGCAGCTTACAGGGTCAGAACACTGAAGCTTTCTTT
CDR3: CASSLQGQNTEAFF

D: .
J: TRBJ1-1
V: TRBV12-3/TRBV12-4
size: .
DNA: TGTGCCAGCAGTTTAGGGGGTGGAGTGGTAGCTTTCTTT
CDR3: CASSLGGGVVAFF

D: .
J: TRBJ1-3
V: TRBV10-3
size: .
DNA: TGTGCCATCAGTGGATTCGGACAAGCGCATGGAAACACCATATATTTT
CDR3: CAISGFGQAHGNTIYF

D: TRBD2
J: TRBJ2-1
V: TRBV5-1
size: .
DNA: TGCGCCAGCAGCTCTCGGACTTCTAGCGGGGGTTACAATGAGCAGTTCTTC
CDR3: CASSSRTSSGGYNEQFF

D: TRBD1
J: TRBJ1-5
V: TRBV5-1
size: many
DNA: TGCGCCAGCAGCACAGGACAGGGCGGGCAGCCCCAGCATTTT
CDR3: CASSTGQGGQPQHF

D: TRBD1
J: TRBJ1-1
V: TRBV4-2
size: .
DNA: TGTGCCAGCAGCCTCTCCAGAGGACAGGGTACCTCCTACACTGAAGCTTTCTTT
CDR3: CASSLSRGQGTSYTEAFF

D: .
J: TRBJ2-2
V: TRBV7-6
size: .
DNA: TGTGCCAGCACAAATCTCACCGGGGAGCTGTTTTTT
CDR3: CASTNLTGELFF

D: TRBD1
J: TRBJ1-1
V: TRBV7-3
size: .
DNA: TGTGCCAGCAGCTTAATAGGGACAGGGAAGAACACTGAAGCTTTCTTT
CDR3: CASSLIGTGKNTEAFF

D: TRBD1
J: TRBJ1-2
V: TRBV6-5
size: .
DNA: TGTGCCAGCAGCTACGTCAGGACAGGGGGAGGCTATGGCTACACCTTC
CDR3: CASSYVRTGGGYGYTF

D: TRBD1
J: TRBJ2-7
V: TRBV11-1
size: .
DNA: TGTGCCAGCAGCAATCGACAGGGATCGTACTACGAGCAGTACTTC
CDR3: CASSNRQGSYYEQYF

D: TRBD1
J: TRBJ2-1
V: TRBV7-3
size: once
DNA: TGTGCCAGCAGCCCGTCGACAGGGTCGGATGAGCAGTTCTTC
CDR3: CASSPSTGSDEQFF

D: .
J: TRBJ1-2
V: TRBV12-3/TRBV12-4
size: .
DNA: TGTGCCAGCAGAGTAGGGGGAGAACCGGGCTACACCTTC
CDR3: CASRVGGEPGYTF

D: .
J: TRBJ2-7
V: TRBV11-3
size: .
DNA: TGTGCCAGCAGCTTAGATACAGGTTCCTACGAGCAGTACTTC
CDR3: CASSLDTGSYEQYF

D: TRBD1
J: TRBJ1-4
V: TRBV4-2
size: .
DNA: TGTGCCAGCAAAAGCTCGGGACAGGGTTTTAATGAAAAACTGTTTTTT
CDR3: CASKSSGQGFNEKLFF

D: TRBD1
J: TRBJ2-7
V: TRBV5-4
size: .
DNA: TGTGCCAGCAGCTTGGCCCTGGGACAGGGGGAAGATGAGCAGTACTTC
CDR3: CASSLALGQGEDEQYF

D: .
J: TRBJ2-3
V: TRBV7-2
size: .
DNA: TGTGCCAGCAGGTTCGGGAGTCACGGCACAGATACGCAGTATTTT
CDR3: CASRFGSHGTDTQYF

D: TRBD2
J: TRBJ2-2
V: TRBV24-1
size: .
DNA: TGTGCCACCCGGGGGGGCGGAACCGGGGAGCTGTTTTTT
CDR3: CATRGGGTGELFF

D: TRBD2
J: TRBJ2-1
V: TRBV6-5
size: .
DNA: TGTGCCAGCAGTTACGGAAGCGGGGGTAATGAGCAGTTCTTC
CDR3: CASSYGSGGNEQFF

D: .
J: TRBJ1-1
V: TRBV9
size: .
DNA: TGTGCCAGCAGCGTAGGGTGGGGATTCCAAGGGAACACTGAAGCTTTCTTT
CDR3: CASSVGWGFQGNTEAFF

D: .
J: TRBJ1-2
V: TRBV19
size: once
DNA: TGTGCCAGTAGTACAAGGACTTGGAGGGGGGCTAACTATGGCTACACCTTC
CDR3: CASSTRTWRGANYGYTF

D: TRBD1
J: TRBJ1-4
V: TRBV2
size: .
DNA: TGTGCCAGCAGTGTTCAGGGGGCGGAAGGAAAACTGTTTTTT
CDR3: CASSVQGAEGKLFF

D: .
J: TRBJ1-5
V: TRBV11-2
size: .
DNA: TGTGCCAGCAGCTCCAATCATCAGCCCCAGCATTTT
CDR3: CASSSNHQPQHF

D: TRBD1
J: TRBJ2-2
V: TRBV5-1
size: .
DNA: TGCGCCAGCAGCGATACCGGACAGGGGGGGGTCGGGGAGCTGTTTTTT
CDR3: CASSDTGQGGVGELFF

D: .
J: TRBJ1-1
V: TRBV6-5
size: .
DNA: TGTGCCAGCAGTTACTCGATAAGGAGCCGCACTGAAGCTTTCTTT
CDR3: CASSYSIRSRTEAFF

D: TRBD2
J: TRBJ2-1
V: TRBV11-2
size: .
DNA: TGTGCCAGCAGTTGGGACGGACTAGCGGGACCCTACAATGAGCAGTTCTTC
CDR3: CASSWDGLAGPYNEQFF

D: TRBD1
J: TRBJ1-5
V: TRBV4-1
size: .
DNA: TGCGCCAGCAGCCAAGACGGGACAGGGCGTAATCAGCCCCAGCATTTT
CDR3: CASSQDGTGRNQPQHF

D: .
J: TRBJ1-4
V: TRBV18
size: .
DNA: TGTGCCAGCTCACCGAGGACAGATAATGAAAAACTGTTTTTT
CDR3: CASSPRTDNEKLFF

D: .
J: TRBJ1-2
V: TRBV2
size: once
DNA: TGTGCCAGCCTCTGGACCAATACTAACTATGGCTACACCTTC
CDR3: CASLWTNTNYGYTF

D: TRBD1
J: TRBJ2-7
V: TRBV19
size: .
DNA: TGTGCCAGTAGTATAAAAAGGGGACAGGGGACGTACGAGCAGTACTTC
CDR3: CASSIKRGQGTYEQYF

D: .
J: TRBJ1-1
V: TRBV4-1
size: once
DNA: TGCGCCAGCAGCCAAGATCACGGGGGGGGAGACACTGAAGCTTTCTTT
CDR3: CASSQDHGGGDTEAFF

D: .
J: TRBJ1-2
V: TRBV6-6
size: .
DNA: TGTGCCAGCAGTCGTCTCTCGCTGGGGCTCGACCTAATGGGCTACACCTTC
CDR3: CASSRLSLGLDLMGYTF

D: .
J: TRBJ2-1
V: TRBV10-2
size: .
DNA: TGCGCCAGCCGGTGGGCCTCCGGGGAGCAGTTCTTC
CDR3: CASRWASGEQFF